This T cell receptor (beta chain) was sequenced during a study of T cells after somatic rescue of genetic block. The CDR3 is 16 amino acids. Clones were sequenced by immunoSEQ multiplex PCR, and TCRdb holds only the in-frame ones, with some missing. The data contain 80,000 to 90,000 clones, 70% to 90% of them seen just once; the ten biggest clones take up around 1.5%. V usage is TRBV21-1 and J usage is TRBJ2-5. TRBV21-1 is listed as a pseudogene. The source material was peripheral blood mononuclear cells (PBMCs). This sequence was found in a woman aged 18 to 35. CDR3 sequence (DNA): TGTGCCAGCAGCAAAGGGGACCGACCGGCCCAAGAGACCCAGTACTTC. Protein sequence: CASSKGDRPAQETQYF.